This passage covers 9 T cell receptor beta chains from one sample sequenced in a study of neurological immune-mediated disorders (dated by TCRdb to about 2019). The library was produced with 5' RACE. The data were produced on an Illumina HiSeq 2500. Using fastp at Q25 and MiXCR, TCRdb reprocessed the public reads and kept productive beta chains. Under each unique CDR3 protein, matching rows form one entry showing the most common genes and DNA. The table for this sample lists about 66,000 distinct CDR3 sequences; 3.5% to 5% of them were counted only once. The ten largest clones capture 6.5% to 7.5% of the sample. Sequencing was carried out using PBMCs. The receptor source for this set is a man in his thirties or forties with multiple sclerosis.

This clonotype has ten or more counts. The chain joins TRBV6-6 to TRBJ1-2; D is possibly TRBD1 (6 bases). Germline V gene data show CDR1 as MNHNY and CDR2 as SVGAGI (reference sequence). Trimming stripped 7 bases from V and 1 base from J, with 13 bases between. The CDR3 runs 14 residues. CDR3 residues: CASTTGQFNYGYTF. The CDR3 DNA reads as TGTGCCAGCACTACCGGACAGTTTAACTATGGCTACACCTTC.

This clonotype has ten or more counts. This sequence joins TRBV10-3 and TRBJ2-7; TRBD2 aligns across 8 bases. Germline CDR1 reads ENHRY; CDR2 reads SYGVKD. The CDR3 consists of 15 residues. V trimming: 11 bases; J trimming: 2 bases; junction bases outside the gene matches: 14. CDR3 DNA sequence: TGTGCCGTCTCGGGAGGGCGGGACGTTACCTACGAGCAGTACTTC. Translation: CAVSGGRDVTYEQYF.

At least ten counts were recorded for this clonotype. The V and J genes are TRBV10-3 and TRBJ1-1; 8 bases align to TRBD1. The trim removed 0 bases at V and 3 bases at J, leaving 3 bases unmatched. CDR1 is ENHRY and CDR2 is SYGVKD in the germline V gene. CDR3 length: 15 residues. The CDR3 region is CAISESRGLYTEAFF. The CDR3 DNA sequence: TGTGCCATCAGTGAGTCCAGGGGGCTGTACACTGAAGCTTTCTTT.

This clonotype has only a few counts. Here the CDR3 reads CASSLTGPYNYGYTF. CDR3 bases: TGCGCCAGCAGCTTAACAGGACCATATAACTATGGCTACACCTTC. This chain joins TRBV5-1 and TRBJ1-2; tentatively, D is TRBD1 (5 bases). The CDR3 extends over 15 amino acids. Deletions cut 2 bases from V and 1 base from J, with 12 bases between. Germline V lookup: CDR1 SGHRS, CDR2 YFSETQ.

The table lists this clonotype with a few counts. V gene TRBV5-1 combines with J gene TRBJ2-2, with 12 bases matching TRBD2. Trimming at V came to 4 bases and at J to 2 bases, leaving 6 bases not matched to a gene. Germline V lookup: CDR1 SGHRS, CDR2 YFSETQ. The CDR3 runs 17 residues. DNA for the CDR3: TGCGCCAGCAGCCCCGGACTAGCGGGGACAAACACCGGGGAGCTGTTTTTT. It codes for CASSPGLAGTNTGELFF.

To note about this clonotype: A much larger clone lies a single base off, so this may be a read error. Here the CDR3 DNA reads TGTGCCAGCAGCCGCCGAATGGTCGGAACTGAAGCTTTCTTT. This gives the protein CASSRRMVGTEAFF. V is TRBV3-1 and J is TRBJ1-1; no reliable D call. V lost 4 bases, J lost 5 bases, and 14 bases lay in between. Germline V gene lookup returns CDR1 LGHDT and CDR2 YNNKEL (reference sequence). The CDR3 covers 14 residues.

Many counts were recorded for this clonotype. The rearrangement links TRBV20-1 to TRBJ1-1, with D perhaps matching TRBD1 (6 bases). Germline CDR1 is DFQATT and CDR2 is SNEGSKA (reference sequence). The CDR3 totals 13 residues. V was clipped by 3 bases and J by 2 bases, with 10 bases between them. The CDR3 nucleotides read TGCAGTGCTAGTCCGGACAGAAACACTGAAGCTTTCTTT. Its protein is CSASPDRNTEAFF.

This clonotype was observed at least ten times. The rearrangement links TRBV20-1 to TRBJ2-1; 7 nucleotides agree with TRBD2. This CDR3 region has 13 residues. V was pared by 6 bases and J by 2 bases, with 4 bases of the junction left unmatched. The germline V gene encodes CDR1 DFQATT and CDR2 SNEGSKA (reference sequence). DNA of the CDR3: TGCAGTGCCCGGGGGGTACCCTACAATGAGCAGTTCTTC. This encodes CSARGVPYNEQFF.

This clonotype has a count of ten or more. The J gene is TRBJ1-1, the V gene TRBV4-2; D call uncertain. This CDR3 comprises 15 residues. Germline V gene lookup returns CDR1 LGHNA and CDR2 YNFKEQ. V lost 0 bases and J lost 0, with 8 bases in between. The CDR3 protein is CASSQDPGLNTEAFF. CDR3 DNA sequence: TGTGCCAGCAGCCAAGATCCAGGACTGAACACTGAAGCTTTCTTT.